This T cell receptor beta chain is from a study of Ad26.COV2.S vaccination and SARS-CoV-2 variants. Trimming stripped 4 bases from V and 0 bases from J, with 16 bases between. The CDR3 is 16 residues long. Only one count was recorded for this clone. As for treatment: over 15 received Ad26.COV2.S at low or high dose, single or two shots; about 5 received placebo; per-sample allocation not given. All samples were drawn on day 63, counting from the first vaccine or placebo injection. Data came from immunoSEQ multiplex PCR; TCRdb stores just in-frame clones and leaves some out. Of approximately 480,000 clones listed, approximately 90% were seen once; the top ten hold around 13%.

The sequence was obtained from a person between 18 and 65 years old who received the Ad26.COV2.S COVID-19 vaccine or a placebo. The sequencing used peripheral blood, collected in a trial of Ad26.COV2.S vaccine versus placebo. The chain has TRBV23-1 and TRBJ2-7, with D possibly TRBD2 on 6 matching bases. TRBV23-1 is classed as an ORF, of uncertain function. The chain's CDR3 is CASSPRLDTLSYEQYF. Written as DNA, the CDR3 is TGCGCCAGCAGTCCTCGACTAGATACCCTCTCCTACGAGCAGTACTTC.